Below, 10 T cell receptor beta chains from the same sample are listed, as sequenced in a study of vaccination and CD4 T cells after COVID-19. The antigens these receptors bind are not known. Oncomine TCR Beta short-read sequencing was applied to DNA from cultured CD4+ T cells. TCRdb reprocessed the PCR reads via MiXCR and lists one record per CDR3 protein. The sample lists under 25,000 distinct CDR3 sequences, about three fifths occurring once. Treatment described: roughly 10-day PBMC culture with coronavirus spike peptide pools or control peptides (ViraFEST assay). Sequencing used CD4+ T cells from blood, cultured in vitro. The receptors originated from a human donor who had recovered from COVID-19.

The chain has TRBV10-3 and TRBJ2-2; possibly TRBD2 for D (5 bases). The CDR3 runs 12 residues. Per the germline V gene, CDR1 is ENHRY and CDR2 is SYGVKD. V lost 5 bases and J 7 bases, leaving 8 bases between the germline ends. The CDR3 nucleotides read TGTGCCATCAGTTGGGGAGTCGGGGAGCTGTTTTTT. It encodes CAISWGVGELFF.

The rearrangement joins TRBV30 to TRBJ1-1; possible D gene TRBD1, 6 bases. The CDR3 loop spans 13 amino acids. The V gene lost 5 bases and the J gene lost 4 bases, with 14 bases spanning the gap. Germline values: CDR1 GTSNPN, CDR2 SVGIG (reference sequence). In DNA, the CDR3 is TGTGCCTGGGGAAGGGGGGCGGGCACTGAAGCTTTCTTT. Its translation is CAWGRGAGTEAFF.

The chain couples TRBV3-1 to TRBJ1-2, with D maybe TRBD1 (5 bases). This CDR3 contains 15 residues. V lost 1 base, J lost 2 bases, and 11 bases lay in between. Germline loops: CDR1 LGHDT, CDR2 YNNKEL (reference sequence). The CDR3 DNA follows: TGTGCCAGCAGCCAAGGGCAGGGTGGGAACTATGGCTACACCTTC. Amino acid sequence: CASSQGQGGNYGYTF.

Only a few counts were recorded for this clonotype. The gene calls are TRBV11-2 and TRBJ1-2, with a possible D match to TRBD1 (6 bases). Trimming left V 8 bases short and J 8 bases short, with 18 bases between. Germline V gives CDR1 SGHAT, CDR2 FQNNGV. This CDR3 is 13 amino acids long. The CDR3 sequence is CASGNRDIRGYTF. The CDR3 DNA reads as TGTGCCAGCGGCAACCGGGACATAAGAGGCTACACCTTC. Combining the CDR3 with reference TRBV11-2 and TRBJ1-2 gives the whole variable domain EAGVAQSPRYKIIEKRQSVAFWCNPISGHATLYWYQQILGQGPKLLIQFQNNGVVDDSQLPKDRFSAERLKGVDSTLKIQPAKLEDSAVYLCASGNRDIRGYTFGSGTRLTVV.

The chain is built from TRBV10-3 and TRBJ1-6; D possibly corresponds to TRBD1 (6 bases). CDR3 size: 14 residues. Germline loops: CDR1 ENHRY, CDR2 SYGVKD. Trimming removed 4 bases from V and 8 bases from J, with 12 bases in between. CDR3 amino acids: CAISGMGGYSPLHF. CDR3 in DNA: TGTGCCATCAGTGGGATGGGGGGCTATTCACCCCTCCACTTT.

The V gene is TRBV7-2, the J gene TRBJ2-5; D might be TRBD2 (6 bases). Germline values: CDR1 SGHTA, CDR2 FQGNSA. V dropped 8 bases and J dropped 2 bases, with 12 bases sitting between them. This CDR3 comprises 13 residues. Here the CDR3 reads CASGWDLQETQYF. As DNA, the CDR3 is TGTGCCAGCGGTTGGGACTTACAAGAGACCCAGTACTTC.

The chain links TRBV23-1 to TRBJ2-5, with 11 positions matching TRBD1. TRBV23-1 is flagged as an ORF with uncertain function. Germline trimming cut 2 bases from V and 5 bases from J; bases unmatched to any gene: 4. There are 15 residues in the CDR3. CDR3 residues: CASSQPGTGGETQYF. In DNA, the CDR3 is TGCGCCAGCAGTCAACCTGGGACAGGGGGTGAGACCCAGTACTTC.

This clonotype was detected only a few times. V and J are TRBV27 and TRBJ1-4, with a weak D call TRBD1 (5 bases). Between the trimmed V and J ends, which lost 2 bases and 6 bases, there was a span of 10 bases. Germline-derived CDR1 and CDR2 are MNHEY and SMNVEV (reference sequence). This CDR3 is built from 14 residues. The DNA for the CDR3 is TGTGCCAGCAGTTTACAGGGTATTGATGAAAAACTGTTTTTT. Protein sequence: CASSLQGIDEKLFF.

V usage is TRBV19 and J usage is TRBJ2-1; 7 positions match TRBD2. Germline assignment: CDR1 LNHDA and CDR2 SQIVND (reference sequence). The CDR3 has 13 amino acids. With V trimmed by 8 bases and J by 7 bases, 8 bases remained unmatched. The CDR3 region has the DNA TGTGCCAGTGGCTGGCAGGGAGGGAATGAGCAGTTCTTC. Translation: CASGWQGGNEQFF.

CDR3 loop: CASSITGKAYGYTF. The CDR3 DNA reads as TGTGCCAGTAGTATTACAGGGAAAGCGTATGGCTACACCTTC. The genes are TRBV19 and TRBJ1-2, with D perhaps TRBD1 (6 bases). This CDR3 is built from 14 residues. Germline assignment: CDR1 LNHDA and CDR2 SQIVND (reference sequence). The V and J ends lost 3 bases and 5 bases respectively, with 13 bases between them.